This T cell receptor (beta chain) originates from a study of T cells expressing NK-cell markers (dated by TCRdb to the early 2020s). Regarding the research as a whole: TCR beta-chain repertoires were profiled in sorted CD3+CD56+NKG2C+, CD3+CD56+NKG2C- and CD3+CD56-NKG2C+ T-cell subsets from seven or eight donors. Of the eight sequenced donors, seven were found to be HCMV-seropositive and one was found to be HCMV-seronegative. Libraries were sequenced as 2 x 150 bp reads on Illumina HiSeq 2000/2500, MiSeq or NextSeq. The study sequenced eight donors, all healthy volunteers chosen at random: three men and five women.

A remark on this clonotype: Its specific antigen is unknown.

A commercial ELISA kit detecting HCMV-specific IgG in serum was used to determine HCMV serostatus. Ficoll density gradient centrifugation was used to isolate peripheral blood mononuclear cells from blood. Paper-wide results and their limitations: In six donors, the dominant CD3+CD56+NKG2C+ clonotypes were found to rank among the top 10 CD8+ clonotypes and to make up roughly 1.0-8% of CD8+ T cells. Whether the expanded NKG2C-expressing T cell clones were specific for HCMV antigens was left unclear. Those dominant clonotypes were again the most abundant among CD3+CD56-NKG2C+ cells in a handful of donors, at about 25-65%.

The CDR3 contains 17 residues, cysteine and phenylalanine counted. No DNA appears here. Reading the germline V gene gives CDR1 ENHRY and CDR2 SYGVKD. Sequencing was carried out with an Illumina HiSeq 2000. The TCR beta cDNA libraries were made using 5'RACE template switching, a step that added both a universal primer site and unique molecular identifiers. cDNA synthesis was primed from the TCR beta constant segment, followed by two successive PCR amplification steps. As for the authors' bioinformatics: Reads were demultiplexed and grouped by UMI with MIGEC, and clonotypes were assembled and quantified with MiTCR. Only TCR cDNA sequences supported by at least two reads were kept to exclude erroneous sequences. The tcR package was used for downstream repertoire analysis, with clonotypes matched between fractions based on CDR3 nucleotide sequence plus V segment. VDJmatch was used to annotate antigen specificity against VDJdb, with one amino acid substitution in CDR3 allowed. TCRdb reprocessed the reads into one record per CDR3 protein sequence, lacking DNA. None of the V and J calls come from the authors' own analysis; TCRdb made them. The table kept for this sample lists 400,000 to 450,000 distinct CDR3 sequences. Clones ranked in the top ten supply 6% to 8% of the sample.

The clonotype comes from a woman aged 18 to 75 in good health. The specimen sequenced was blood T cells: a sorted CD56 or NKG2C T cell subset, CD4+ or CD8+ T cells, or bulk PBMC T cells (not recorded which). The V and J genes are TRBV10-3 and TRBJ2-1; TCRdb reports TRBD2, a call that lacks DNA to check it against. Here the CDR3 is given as CAISAGFSSGRGNEQFF.